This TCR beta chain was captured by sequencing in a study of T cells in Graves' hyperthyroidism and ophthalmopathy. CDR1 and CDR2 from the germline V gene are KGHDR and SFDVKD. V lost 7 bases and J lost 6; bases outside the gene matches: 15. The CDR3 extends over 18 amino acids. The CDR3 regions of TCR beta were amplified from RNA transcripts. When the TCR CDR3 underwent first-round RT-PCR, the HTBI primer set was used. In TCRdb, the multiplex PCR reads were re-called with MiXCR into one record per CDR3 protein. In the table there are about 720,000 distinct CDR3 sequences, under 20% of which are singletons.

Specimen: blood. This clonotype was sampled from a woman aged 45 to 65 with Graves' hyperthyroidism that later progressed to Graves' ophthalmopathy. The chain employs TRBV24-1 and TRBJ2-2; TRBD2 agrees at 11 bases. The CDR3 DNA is TGTGCCACCAGCCGAACTAGCGGGGGACCCTCCTCCTCCGGGGAGCTGTTTTTT. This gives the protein CATSRTSGGPSSSGELFF.